Shown below are 29 T cell receptor beta chains from a single sample sequenced in a study of technical replicates of blood from a few donors (dated by TCRdb to about 2017). The method was the immunoSEQ multiplex PCR assay. TCRdb obtained this table from immuneACCESS and retained in-frame rearrangements with V and J assigned. These tables miss some clones; where compared with another copy, unresolved V genes account for less than half of the shortfall, and the remainder is unexplained. The sample profile shows tens of thousands of clones; about 96% of them were found once. The top ten clones comprise around 0.2% of the sample. The specimen was T cells isolated from PBMCs. These TCRs come from a human donor in good health.

The chain combines TRBV28 with TRBJ2-1; D not certain. The CDR3 has 14 residues. Germline V gene sequence: CDR1 MDHEN, CDR2 SYDVKM. Trimming removed 7 bases from V and 0 bases from J, with 10 bases in between. CDR3: CASIKHYSYNEQFF. In DNA, the CDR3 is TGTGCCAGCATAAAGCACTACTCCTACAATGAGCAGTTCTTC.

This clone was observed a handful of times. The chain combines TRBV29-1 with TRBJ2-5, with D perhaps matching TRBD2 (6 bases). This CDR3 comprises 13 residues. Trimming shortened V by 4 bases and J by 1 base, and 10 bases separated the two germline ends. CDR1 and CDR2 (germline): SQVTM, ANQGSEA. Here the CDR3 reads CSVVGGIQETQYF. The DNA for the CDR3 is TGCAGCGTTGTTGGGGGGATCCAAGAGACCCAGTACTTC.

The CDR3 spells CASSRGLAGGTQYF. The CDR3 DNA sequence: TGTGCCAGCAGCCGCGGACTAGCGGGGGGTACGCAGTATTTT. V is TRBV7-3 and J is TRBJ2-3; the match to TRBD2 covers 14 bases. Germline trimming cut 5 bases from V and 8 bases from J; bases unmatched to any gene: 3. This CDR3 comprises 14 residues. Germline assignment: CDR1 SGHTA and CDR2 FQGTGA.

This clone was picked up one time. J is TRBJ2-7 and V is TRBV14, with a possible D match to TRBD1 (6 bases). Looked up from germline, CDR1 is SGHDN and CDR2 is FVKESK. There are 13 residues in the CDR3. Trimming took off 2 bases at V and 5 bases at J, with 10 bases between the two ends. The CDR3 nucleotides read TGTGCCAGCAGCCAACAGGGGAGCCACGAGCAGTACTTC. Translated: CASSQQGSHEQYF.

The chain links TRBV6-5 to TRBJ2-1; D not certain. Germline CDR1 is MNHEY and CDR2 is SVGAGI. The CDR3 has 13 amino acids. The V gene lost 2 bases and the J gene lost 4 bases, with 6 bases spanning the gap. CDR3 DNA sequence: TGTGCCAGCAGTTACGGCGGATACAATGAGCAGTTCTTC. Its protein product is CASSYGGYNEQFF.

The V gene is TRBV30, the J gene TRBJ2-2; D is unclear. The CDR3 sequence is 14 residues long. V gave up 5 bases and J gave up 1 base, with 11 bases separating them. Germline lookup yields CDR1 GTSNPN and CDR2 SVGIG (reference sequence). CDR3 sequence (DNA): TGTGCCTGGCGAAGGAACAGGAACACCGGGGAGCTGTTTTTT. It encodes CAWRRNRNTGELFF.

This rearrangement joins TRBV13 to TRBJ2-1; D unclear. The CDR3 spans 12 residues. Trimming stripped 5 bases from V and 6 bases from J, with 8 bases between. Germline V gene data show CDR1 as PRHDT and CDR2 as FYEKMQ (reference sequence). This CDR3 reads CASSPLVNEQFF. Written as DNA, the CDR3 is TGTGCCAGCAGCCCCCTAGTCAATGAGCAGTTCTTC. The entire variable domain, with the rest obtained from reference TRBV13 and TRBJ2-1, is as follows: AAGVIQSPRHLIKEKRETATLKCYPIPRHDTVYWYQQGPGQDPQFLISFYEKMQSDKGSIPDRFSAQQFSDYHSELNMSSLELGDSALYFCASSPLVNEQFFGPGTRLTVL.

The genes are TRBV4-1 and TRBJ2-3, with TRBD2 matching over 10 bases. Germline V gives CDR1 MGHRA, CDR2 YSYEKL. After removal of 3 bases from V and 9 bases from J, the junction contained 27 bases not matched to a gene. This CDR3 is built from 21 residues. The CDR3 sequence: CASSQDYRKDRTSGKKGTQYF. DNA of the CDR3: TGCGCCAGCAGCCAGGATTACAGGAAAGACCGGACTAGCGGAAAAAAGGGGACGCAGTATTTT.

This clone was seen a few times. CDR3 sequence (DNA): TGTGCCAGCAGCTGGGACCGGGGGAATTCACCCCTCCACTTT. Translating gives CASSWDRGNSPLHF. This chain connects TRBV5-4 to TRBJ1-6; tentative D call: TRBD1 (5 bases). Germline V CDR1 and CDR2: SGHNT, YYREEE (reference sequence). The V end lost 3 bases, the J end lost 7 bases, and 11 bases lay between the germline ends. This CDR3 spans 14 amino acids. The full variable domain, its missing parts supplied by reference TRBV5-4 and TRBJ1-6, is ETGVTQSPTHLIKTRGQQVTLRCSSQSGHNTVSWYQQALGQGPQFIFQYYREEENGRGNFPPRFSGLQFPNYSSELNVNALELDDSALYLCASSWDRGNSPLHFGNGTRLTVT.

The V gene is TRBV6-4, the J gene TRBJ2-3; TRBD2 is a possible D gene (5 bases). Between the trimmed V and J ends, which lost 3 bases and 0 bases, there was a span of 13 bases. CDR1 MRHNA and CDR2 SNTAGT come from the germline V gene. The CDR3 length is 16 residues. DNA of the CDR3: TGTGCCAGCAGTGAGAGGGATGGGTCGAGCACAGATACGCAGTATTTT. Its protein is CASSERDGSSTDTQYF.

The chain has TRBV6-5 and TRBJ2-1; no definite D call. Germline V CDR1 and CDR2: MNHEY, SVGAGI. The CDR3 has 13 residues. Trimming removed 5 bases at V and 4 bases at J, with 9 bases between. CDR3 DNA sequence: TGTGCCAGCAGTAGCAACGGGTACAATGAGCAGTTCTTC. As protein: CASSSNGYNEQFF.

The DNA for the CDR3 is TGCGCCAGCAGTCACCCGGGAGGGTCCGGGAGGGCGAACAATGAGCAGTTCTTC. Translating it yields CASSHPGGSGRANNEQFF. The chain links TRBV23-1 to TRBJ2-1; 8 positions agree with TRBD2. TRBV23-1 is an ORF for which the function is uncertain. CDR3 length equals 18 residues. The V segment lost 3 bases and the J segment 5 bases; nucleotides outside the gene matches: 15.

The V call is TRBV4-2, the J call TRBJ2-7, with 7 bases that match TRBD2. The V gene's germline CDR1 is LGHNA and CDR2 YNFKEQ. CDR3 length: 15 residues. Losses at the gene ends were 1 base for V and 5 bases for J; bases not matched to a gene: 8. For the CDR3, the DNA is TGTGCCAGCAGCCAAGCAATAACTGGGGGGGACGAGCAGTACTTC. Protein product: CASSQAITGGDEQYF.

The chain is built from TRBV6-1 and TRBJ1-4, with D maybe TRBD1 (6 bases). V shed 4 bases and J shed 7 bases, with 19 bases lying between them. The CDR3 runs to 16 residues. Germline V gene sequence: CDR1 MNHNS, CDR2 SASEGT. This CDR3 is CASSGDYRASIEKLFF. The CDR3 nucleotides read TGTGCCAGCAGTGGAGATTACAGGGCGTCGATTGAAAAACTGTTTTTT.

The V gene is TRBV5-1, the J gene TRBJ2-3, with 10 nucleotides matching TRBD1. With 4 bases clipped from V and 5 bases from J, the junction kept 10 bases outside the gene matches. This CDR3 comprises 16 residues. Germline CDR1 SGHRS, CDR2 YFSETQ. CDR3 DNA sequence: TGCGCCAGCAGCCCTCAGACAGGGGGCCAGGGAGATACGCAGTATTTT. This gives the protein CASSPQTGGQGDTQYF.

J is TRBJ1-3 and V is TRBV15; D gene uncertain. The V end lost 0 bases, the J end lost 0 bases, and 15 bases lay between the germline ends. Looked up from germline, CDR1 is LNHNV and CDR2 is YYDKDF (reference sequence). There are 18 residues in the CDR3. The CDR3 protein is CATSRDRAAGNSGNTIYF. The CDR3 DNA is TGTGCCACCAGCAGAGATCGGGCGGCGGGGAACTCTGGAAACACCATATATTTT.

The chain couples TRBV4-1 to TRBJ2-7; TRBD1 agrees at 9 bases. CDR1 and CDR2 from the germline V gene are MGHRA and YSYEKL. The trim removed 2 bases at V and 5 bases at J, leaving 7 bases unmatched. This CDR3 has 15 residues. The CDR3 bases are TGCGCCAGCAGCCAACCTGACAGGGGGGTGCACGAGCAGTACTTC. It is translated as CASSQPDRGVHEQYF.

The rearrangement uses TRBV11-3 and TRBJ2-1; TRBD2 matches at 10 bases. J lost 3 bases, V lost 0 bases, and 2 bases had no gene match. This CDR3 region has 16 residues. The germline gives CDR1 SGHNT, CDR2 YENEEA. CDR3 sequence reads: CASSLEGTSVYNEQFF. CDR3 DNA: TGTGCCAGCAGCTTAGAGGGGACTAGCGTCTACAATGAGCAGTTCTTC.

The chain uses TRBV11-2 and TRBJ1-5; D might be TRBD1 (5 bases). The CDR3 contains 13 residues. V was cut by 6 bases and J by 6 bases, with 12 bases left in between. CDR1 is SGHAT and CDR2 is FQNNGV in the germline V gene. The CDR3 sequence is CASSTQGGQPQHF. CDR3 coding DNA: TGTGCCAGCAGTACCCAGGGAGGTCAGCCCCAGCATTTT.

The J gene is TRBJ1-1, the V gene TRBV30; 7 positions match TRBD1. Germline lookup yields CDR1 GTSNPN and CDR2 SVGIG (reference sequence). This CDR3 has 14 residues. V lost 0 bases to trimming and J lost 10 bases; unmatched junction nucleotides: 11. The CDR3 is CAWSVLTGVDVAFF. The CDR3, as DNA: TGTGCCTGGAGTGTACTAACAGGGGTGGACGTAGCTTTCTTT.

This rearrangement joins TRBV29-1 to TRBJ1-2; 7 positions agree with TRBD1. The germline V gene has CDR1 SQVTM and CDR2 ANQGSEA. The CDR3 length is 16 residues. The trim removed 6 bases at V and 4 bases at J, leaving 17 bases unmatched. The CDR3 reads CSVDNFHAGGGYGYTF. In DNA form, the CDR3 reads TGCAGCGTGGACAATTTCCACGCAGGGGGAGGCTATGGCTACACCTTC.

The rearrangement links TRBV28 to TRBJ2-1; D call uncertain. Trimming removed 2 bases from V and 5 bases from J, with 4 bases in between. Per the germline V gene, CDR1 is MDHEN and CDR2 is SYDVKM. This CDR3 spans 12 amino acids. The CDR3 loop is CASSLQNNEQFF. The CDR3 DNA is TGTGCCAGCAGTTTACAGAACAATGAGCAGTTCTTC.

This clone was counted a single time. The V gene is TRBV25-1, the J gene TRBJ2-1, with a weak D call TRBD1 (5 bases). CDR1 and CDR2 (germline): MGHDK, SYGVNS. V was cut by 6 bases and J by 4 bases, with 10 bases left in between. The CDR3 loop spans 13 amino acids. CDR3 coding DNA: TGTGCCAGCAGGGGGCTTTTTTACAATGAGCAGTTCTTC. Translated, it gives CASRGLFYNEQFF.

This rearrangement joins TRBV7-9 to TRBJ2-5; 10 bases map to TRBD2. The CDR3 spans 14 residues. With 11 bases clipped from V and 5 bases from J, the junction kept 11 bases outside the gene matches. Germline V CDR1 and CDR2: SEHNR, FQNEAQ (reference sequence). The CDR3 DNA reads as TGTGCCGGGACATTGGGGACTAGCGCCGAGACCCAGTACTTC. It codes for CAGTLGTSAETQYF.

This chain links TRBV21-1 with TRBJ1-1; TRBD1 was called by the table and not checked on the DNA. TRBV21-1 is a listed pseudogene. The CDR3 is made up of 17 amino acids. The chain's CDR3 is CASSKGGQGAANTEAFF. The DNA of the CDR3 is TGTGCCAGCAGCAAAGGCGGACAGGGGGCTGCGAACACTGAAGCTTTCTTT.

The chain employs TRBV10-3 and TRBJ2-3, with TRBD1 matching over 9 bases. J lost 7 bases, V lost 10 bases, and 9 bases had no gene match. The CDR3 runs 13 residues. Germline CDR1 reads ENHRY; CDR2 reads SYGVKD. For the CDR3, the DNA is TGTGCCACCTCCGGGACAGGGTCATATACGCAGTATTTT. Amino acid sequence: CATSGTGSYTQYF.

CDR3 in amino acids: CASSLGTAGETQYF. CDR3 sequence (DNA): TGTGCCAGCAGCTTAGGAACAGCAGGAGAGACCCAGTACTTC. The rearrangement joins TRBV11-2 to TRBJ2-5; D is undetermined. Germline CDR1 is SGHAT and CDR2 is FQNNGV. This CDR3 is built from 14 residues. V was trimmed by 1 base and J by 4 bases, leaving 10 bases between them.

This chain links TRBV30 with TRBJ2-7; 7 bases are a match to TRBD1. J was trimmed by 0 bases and V by 2 bases; bases with no gene match: 7. CDR3 size: 15 residues. Germline CDR1 GTSNPN, CDR2 SVGIG (reference sequence). CDR3 amino acids: CAWSKTGSSSYEQYF. CDR3 DNA: TGTGCCTGGAGTAAGACAGGGAGTAGCTCCTACGAGCAGTACTTC. The complete variable domain, with remaining parts taken from reference TRBV30 and TRBJ2-7, reads SQTIHQWPATLVQPVGSPLSLECTVEGTSNPNLYWYRQAAGRGLQLLFYSVGIGQISSEVPQNLSASRPQDRQFILSSKKLLLSDSGFYLCAWSKTGSSSYEQYFGPGTRLTVT.

V is TRBV10-2 and J is TRBJ2-7; 11 positions match TRBD2. Trimming cost V 7 bases and J 6 bases; bases outside gene matches: 11. Looked up from germline, CDR1 is WSHSY and CDR2 is SAAADI. The CDR3 is 15 amino acids. The CDR3 bases are TGCGCCAGCACTCGACTAGCGGGGCCCAGACCCGAGCAGTACTTC. Its translation: CASTRLAGPRPEQYF.